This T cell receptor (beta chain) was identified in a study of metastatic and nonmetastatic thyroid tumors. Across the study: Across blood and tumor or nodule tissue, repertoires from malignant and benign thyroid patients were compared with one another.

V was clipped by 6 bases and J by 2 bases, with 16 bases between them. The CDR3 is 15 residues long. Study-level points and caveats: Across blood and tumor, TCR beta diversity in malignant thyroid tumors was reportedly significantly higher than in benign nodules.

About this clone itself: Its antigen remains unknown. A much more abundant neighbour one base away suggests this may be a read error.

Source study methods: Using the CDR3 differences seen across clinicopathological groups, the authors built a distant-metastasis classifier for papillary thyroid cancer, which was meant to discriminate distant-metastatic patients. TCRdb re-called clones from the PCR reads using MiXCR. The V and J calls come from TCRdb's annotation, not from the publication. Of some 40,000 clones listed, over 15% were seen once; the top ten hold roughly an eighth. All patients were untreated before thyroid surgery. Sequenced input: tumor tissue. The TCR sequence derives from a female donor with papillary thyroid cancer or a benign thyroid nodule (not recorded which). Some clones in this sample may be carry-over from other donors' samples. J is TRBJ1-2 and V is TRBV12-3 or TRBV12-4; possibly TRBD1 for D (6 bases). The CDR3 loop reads CASRIEGGANYGYTF. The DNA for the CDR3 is TGTGCCAGCAGGATTGAAGGGGGAGCCAACTATGGCTACACCTTC.